These T cell receptor beta chains were read from a single sample in a study of cytomegalovirus exposure and HLA in healthy donors. Profiling relied on immunoSEQ multiplex PCR, and the TCRdb table lists in-frame clones only, not all of them. The table includes approximately 150,000 clones, about 79% detected once. Sequenced sample: PBMCs. These receptors originate from a middle-aged man in good health and CMV-seropositive. Each CDR3 is given with its conserved first and last residue. The order of the fields is V gene, D gene, J gene, clone size, CDR3 DNA, CDR3 protein. A D gene is named only where the DNA matches it firmly. Size is stated for part of the rows, as once, few or many counts, or as a class when the clone is expanded.

v_call: TRBV7-2; d_call: TRBD1; j_call: TRBJ2-7; clone_size: -; cdr3_nt: TGTGCCAGCAGCTGGACAGGGGTTGTCGACGAGCAGTACTTC; cdr3_aa: CASSWTGVVDEQYF
v_call: TRBV6-1; d_call: -; j_call: TRBJ2-4; clone_size: -; cdr3_nt: TGTGCCAGCAGTGAATTGGGCGGGGTAGCCAAAAACAGTCAGTACTTC; cdr3_aa: CASSELGGVAKNSQYF
v_call: TRBV7-9; d_call: TRBD1; j_call: TRBJ1-3; clone_size: -; cdr3_nt: TGTGCCAGCAGCTTCCAGGGGGCTCCTGGAAACACCATATATTTT; cdr3_aa: CASSFQGAPGNTIYF
v_call: TRBV18; d_call: TRBD1; j_call: TRBJ2-1; clone_size: -; cdr3_nt: TGTGCCAGCTCACGGGCCGGGACAGGGGGGCGAAGCGGGAGCCTGGATGAGCAGTTCTTC; cdr3_aa: CASSRAGTGGRSGSLDEQFF
v_call: TRBV4-2; d_call: TRBD2; j_call: TRBJ2-5; clone_size: -; cdr3_nt: TGTGCCAGCAGCCCCTCAGCGGGAGGGTATGAGACCCAGTACTTC; cdr3_aa: CASSPSAGGYETQYF
v_call: TRBV5-1; d_call: TRBD2; j_call: TRBJ2-1; clone_size: few; cdr3_nt: TGCGCCAGCAGCTACGTAGGACTAGCGGACAATGAGCAGTTCTTC; cdr3_aa: CASSYVGLADNEQFF
v_call: TRBV19; d_call: -; j_call: TRBJ1-3; clone_size: -; cdr3_nt: TGTGCCAGTAGTCCGAGCGTCTCTGGAAACACCATATATTTT; cdr3_aa: CASSPSVSGNTIYF
v_call: TRBV13; d_call: TRBD1; j_call: TRBJ2-7; clone_size: -; cdr3_nt: TGTGCCAGCAGCACGCGGACAGGGGGTATATACGAGCAGTACTTC; cdr3_aa: CASSTRTGGIYEQYF
v_call: TRBV18; d_call: -; j_call: TRBJ2-7; clone_size: -; cdr3_nt: TGTGCCAGCTCAGGACCCCGGGACACGGCCACCTACGAGCAGTACTTC; cdr3_aa: CASSGPRDTATYEQYF
v_call: TRBV28; d_call: -; j_call: TRBJ1-2; clone_size: -; cdr3_nt: TGTGCCAGCAGCGGAGGGGCCTGGGGCTATGGCTACACCTTC; cdr3_aa: CASSGGAWGYGYTF
v_call: TRBV2; d_call: -; j_call: TRBJ2-3; clone_size: few; cdr3_nt: TGTGCCAGCACCAAACGACAGGGAGGTACAGATACGCAGTATTTT; cdr3_aa: CASTKRQGGTDTQYF
v_call: TRBV19; d_call: -; j_call: TRBJ1-1; clone_size: few; cdr3_nt: TGTGCCAGCAATTTTGGAACTGGGACTGAGAACACTGAAGCTTTCTTT; cdr3_aa: CASNFGTGTENTEAFF
v_call: TRBV4-1; d_call: TRBD1; j_call: TRBJ2-7; clone_size: -; cdr3_nt: TGCGCCAGCAGCCAAGACGATGGGGCAGGGGGTATAAGCATCTTC; cdr3_aa: CASSQDDGAGGISIF
v_call: TRBV9; d_call: -; j_call: TRBJ2-3; clone_size: -; cdr3_nt: TGTGCCAGCAGTTTAAATTCAGATACGCAGTATTTT; cdr3_aa: CASSLNSDTQYF
v_call: TRBV9; d_call: -; j_call: TRBJ2-1; clone_size: -; cdr3_nt: TGTGCCAGCAGCGTAGAGGGGGGAGGGGGTGAGCAGTTCTTC; cdr3_aa: CASSVEGGGGEQFF
v_call: TRBV6-1; d_call: -; j_call: TRBJ1-2; clone_size: -; cdr3_nt: TGTGCCAGCAGAAGGGAAACAGCGGGTGGCTACACCTTC; cdr3_aa: CASRRETAGGYTF
v_call: TRBV18; d_call: -; j_call: TRBJ2-3; clone_size: -; cdr3_nt: TGTGCCAGCTCACCACTCAGGAGCACAGATACGCAGTATTTT; cdr3_aa: CASSPLRSTDTQYF
v_call: TRBV23-1; d_call: TRBD2; j_call: TRBJ2-1; clone_size: once; cdr3_nt: TGCGCCAGCAGTCAATCGTCGACAAGCCGGACTAGCATGCATGAGCAGTTCTTC; cdr3_aa: CASSQSSTSRTSMHEQFF
v_call: TRBV11-3; d_call: TRBD2; j_call: TRBJ2-1; clone_size: few; cdr3_nt: TGTGCCAGCAGCTCCGGACTAGGACCGTACAATGAGCAGTTCTTC; cdr3_aa: CASSSGLGPYNEQFF
v_call: TRBV18; d_call: -; j_call: TRBJ2-7; clone_size: -; cdr3_nt: TGTGCCAGCTCACCCGCGAGCGACGAGCAGTACTTC; cdr3_aa: CASSPASDEQYF
v_call: TRBV19; d_call: -; j_call: TRBJ1-3; clone_size: -; cdr3_nt: TGTGCCAGTAGTACCCTTTCGGGATCTGGAAACACCATATATTTT; cdr3_aa: CASSTLSGSGNTIYF
v_call: TRBV2; d_call: -; j_call: TRBJ2-1; clone_size: -; cdr3_nt: TGTGCCAGCAGAACTAGCTCCGAGCAGTTCTTC; cdr3_aa: CASRTSSEQFF
v_call: TRBV5-4; d_call: TRBD2; j_call: TRBJ2-1; clone_size: -; cdr3_nt: TGTGCCAGCAATGTAGCGGGCCTTAATGAGCAGTTCTTC; cdr3_aa: CASNVAGLNEQFF
v_call: TRBV6-5; d_call: TRBD1; j_call: TRBJ1-2; clone_size: few; cdr3_nt: TGTGCCAGCACCCCGGGGGTGACAGGGGGCTTTGGCTACACCTTC; cdr3_aa: CASTPGVTGGFGYTF
v_call: TRBV9; d_call: TRBD2; j_call: TRBJ2-1; clone_size: once; cdr3_nt: TGTGCCAGCAGAGGGAGCGGGAGCTCCTACAATGAGCAGTTCTTC; cdr3_aa: CASRGSGSSYNEQFF